This record looks at one TCR beta chain sequence and its context. Trimming left V 4 bases short and J 5 bases short, with 17 bases between. Germline assignment: CDR1 SEHNR and CDR2 FQNEAQ (reference sequence). This CDR3 has 15 residues. Clones were read by immunoSEQ multiplex PCR, and TCRdb kept only the in-frame ones, dropping some. The sample contains over 150,000 clones, more than 75% of which appear only once. The data were taken from a study of blood T cell repertoires in COVID-19. The TCR was taken from a man in his forties or fifties who had recovered from COVID-19. The sequenced sample consisted of peripheral blood. The chain joins TRBV7-9 to TRBJ1-1; a weak D match, TRBD1 (6 bases). CDR3 bases: TGTGCCAGCAGCTCTATTGTACAGGGTGAGACTGAAGCTTTCTTT. Translation: CASSSIVQGETEAFF.